A single sample is the source of the 20 T cell receptor beta chains below, sequenced in a study of OX40 agonist ivuxolimab in advanced cancers. Sequencing used immunoSEQ multiplex PCR; TCRdb keeps in-frame clones, though not all of them. Of fewer than 65,000 clones in the sample, roughly 82% were seen once. Sequences were derived from CD4+ or CD8+ T cells sorted from blood, sampled in a trial of the OX40 agonist ivuxolimab. The receptor set was obtained from an adult with an advanced solid tumor such as melanoma, head and neck, liver or kidney cancer.

This chain connects TRBV6-1 to TRBJ2-2; D remains unclear. The CDR3 is 14 residues long. The ends were cut back, 5 bases at V and 7 bases at J, with 14 bases in the middle. Germline CDR1 is MNHNS and CDR2 is SASEGT. CDR3 sequence: CASSLLWGGGELFF. The DNA for the CDR3 is TGTGCCAGCAGTCTCCTATGGGGTGGCGGGGAGCTGTTTTTT.

The rearrangement links TRBV6-6 to TRBJ1-6, with a weak D call TRBD1 (5 bases). CDR3 length: 15 residues. The V end lost 8 bases, the J end lost 7 bases, and 18 bases lay between the germline ends. Per the germline V gene, CDR1 is MNHNY and CDR2 is SVGAGI (reference sequence). The CDR3 DNA is TGTGCCAGCCGCCAGACGGGGGGAGGCAATTCACCCCTCCACTTT. Translated, it gives CASRQTGGGNSPLHF.

The chain joins TRBV21-1 to TRBJ1-2; the table gives TRBD1 as D, unverified against the DNA. TRBV21-1 is assigned pseudogene status. The CDR3 totals 14 residues. This CDR3 reads CAIESPGTGYGYTF. DNA of the CDR3: TGTGCCATCGAATCACCCGGGACAGGCTATGGCTACACCTTC.

This rearrangement joins TRBV30 to TRBJ2-1; TRBD2 matches 7 bases. J was trimmed by 6 bases and V by 0 bases; bases with no gene match: 11. Germline CDR1 is GTSNPN and CDR2 is SVGIG (reference sequence). The CDR3 runs to 16 residues. CDR3 sequence: CAWSVSWRGRANEQFF. The CDR3 region has the DNA TGTGCCTGGAGTGTAAGCTGGCGCGGGAGAGCCAATGAGCAGTTCTTC.

The table lists this clone with a few counts. This rearrangement joins TRBV28 to TRBJ1-2; D gene ambiguous. The CDR3 length is 12 residues. The V gene's germline CDR1 is MDHEN and CDR2 SYDVKM. With 1 base removed from V and 4 bases from J, the gap between germline ends came to 4 bases. The CDR3 is CASSLLTYGYTF. CDR3 nucleotide sequence: TGTGCCAGCAGTTTATTAACCTATGGCTACACCTTC.

The chain carries TRBV19 and TRBJ2-5; TRBD2 agrees at 9 bases. The CDR3 covers 14 residues. Trimming removed 5 bases from V and 1 base from J; junction bases left unmatched: 2. The germline V gene encodes CDR1 LNHDA and CDR2 SQIVND (reference sequence). Here the CDR3 DNA reads TGTGCCAGTAGTCAGACTAGCGGCCAAGAGACCCAGTACTTC. This gives the protein CASSQTSGQETQYF.

CDR3 region: CASSLEGQGNSPLHF. CDR3 DNA sequence: TGTGCCAGCAGCTTAGAAGGACAGGGTAATTCACCCCTCCACTTT. The chain is built from TRBV7-2 and TRBJ1-6; 8 bases agree with TRBD1. Germline values: CDR1 SGHTA, CDR2 FQGNSA. This CDR3 spans 15 amino acids. Unmatched junction bases numbered 2, after V lost 1 base and J lost 6 bases.

The rearrangement uses TRBV7-2 and TRBJ1-5; 7 bases align to TRBD1. Losses at the gene ends were 1 base for V and 3 bases for J; bases not matched to a gene: 9. The CDR3 loop spans 17 amino acids. Germline CDR1 SGHTA, CDR2 FQGNSA. For the CDR3, the DNA is TGTGCCAGCAGCTTAGGAGTGGGGGACAGCTACAATCAGCCCCAGCATTTT. Amino acid sequence: CASSLGVGDSYNQPQHF.

Turning to this clone: One end of the junction fails to match germline, which may point to a read error. The rearrangement links TRBV7-9 to TRBJ2-4, with 7 bases that match TRBD2. Germline lookup yields CDR1 SEHNR and CDR2 FQNEAQ (reference sequence). This CDR3 comprises 16 residues. The CDR3 sequence: CASSLGSGAPQNMQYF. For the CDR3, the DNA is TGTGCCAGCAGCTTAGGCAGCGGGGCCCCCCAAAACATGCAGTACTTC.

The CDR3 is CASGGSSYNEQFF. The CDR3 coding sequence is TGTGCCTCTGGGGGTAGCTCCTACAATGAGCAGTTCTTC. The chain employs TRBV11-2 and TRBJ2-1; D is tentatively TRBD1 or TRBD2 (5 bases each). The length of the CDR3 is 13 residues. The germline CDR1 and CDR2 sequences are SGHAT and FQNNGV. V lost 11 bases and J lost 0, with 11 bases in between.

The gene calls are TRBV5-1 and TRBJ2-3, with a possible D match to TRBD2 (6 bases). CDR3 length: 17 amino acids. The V gene lost 0 bases and the J gene lost 2 bases, with 16 bases spanning the gap. The germline V gene has CDR1 SGHRS and CDR2 YFSETQ. CDR3 bases: TGCGCCAGCAGCTTGGCGGGGCTCGGGGGACCCACAGATACGCAGTATTTT. Its translation is CASSLAGLGGPTDTQYF.

The chain employs TRBV6-6 and TRBJ1-2; D remains ambiguous. Germline V lookup: CDR1 MNHNY, CDR2 SVGAGI (reference sequence). The V and J ends lost 5 bases and 5 bases respectively, with 6 bases between them. The CDR3 totals 11 residues. CDR3 protein: CASSAGYGYTF. The CDR3 DNA reads TGTGCCAGCAGTGCCGGGTATGGCTACACCTTC.

The chain is built from TRBV9 and TRBJ1-2, with D uncertain. Germline loops: CDR1 SGDLS, CDR2 YYNGEE. Trimming took off 0 bases at V and 2 bases at J, with 8 bases between the two ends. CDR3 length equals 14 residues. CDR3 nucleotides: TGTGCCAGCAGCGTAGGACACCCGAACTATGGCTACACCTTC. This translates into CASSVGHPNYGYTF.

The chain joins TRBV6-6 to TRBJ1-6, with D possibly TRBD1 on 5 matching bases. In germline, CDR1 is MNHNY, CDR2 SVGAGI (reference sequence). The V end lost 2 bases, the J end lost 6 bases, and 8 bases lay between the germline ends. The CDR3 spans 14 residues. As DNA, the CDR3 is TGTGCCAGCAGTTACGGCCAGGGTAATTCACCCCTCCACTTT. It specifies CASSYGQGNSPLHF.

J is TRBJ1-2 and V is TRBV29-1; 7 bases agree with TRBD1. The CDR3 is 12 residues long. CDR1 is SQVTM, CDR2 ANQGSEA, per germline. Trimming at V came to 4 bases and at J to 7 bases, leaving 6 bases not matched to a gene. CDR3 sequence reads: CSVADRDRGYTF. CDR3 DNA: TGCAGCGTTGCCGACAGGGATCGTGGCTACACCTTC.

Worth noting for this clone: An end of the junction differs from the germline gene, which may be a read error. This chain links TRBV11-2 with TRBJ2-5; 8 bases fit TRBD2. CDR1 and CDR2 from the germline V gene are SGHAT and FQNNGV. The CDR3 is 16 amino acids. This CDR3 is CASRLVVSGVGETQYF. The CDR3 DNA reads TGTGCCAGCAGATTAGTGGTTAGCGGGGTGGGAGAGACCCAGTACTTC.

This clone occurred a few times. The gene calls are TRBV4-3 and TRBJ1-1; perhaps TRBD1 as D (5 bases). The CDR3 has 12 residues. The germline gives CDR1 LGHNA, CDR2 YSLEER. The V and J ends lost 2 bases and 10 bases respectively, with 11 bases between them. For the CDR3, the DNA is TGCGCCAGCAGCCAACGAGGGGAGATAGCTTTCTTT. This sequence encodes CASSQRGEIAFF.

This chain connects TRBV6-5 to TRBJ2-5, with D uncertain. The J call may be mistaken, given a closer DNA end match to TRBJ2-7. Germline CDR1 is MNHEY and CDR2 is SVGAGI. The CDR3 loop spans 12 amino acids. CDR3 DNA: TGTGCCAGCAGTGTGGACGGGTACGAGCAGTACTTC. The encoded protein is CASSVDGYEQYF.

The chain joins TRBV5-1 to TRBJ1-2, with a possible D match to TRBD1 (5 bases). Per the germline V gene, CDR1 is SGHRS and CDR2 is YFSETQ. This CDR3 spans 12 amino acids. The V and J ends lost 4 bases and 6 bases respectively, with 10 bases between them. CDR3 amino acids: CASSPEGHGYTF. In DNA, the CDR3 is TGCGCCAGCAGCCCCGAGGGACATGGCTACACCTTC.

V usage is TRBV6-1 and J usage is TRBJ1-2; no reliable D call. Trimming cost V 6 bases and J 8 bases, with 7 bases left between them. CDR3 size: 10 residues. In germline, CDR1 is MNHNS, CDR2 SASEGT. As DNA, the CDR3 is TGTGCCAGCAGAGATTACGGCTACACCTTC. Its protein is CASRDYGYTF.